Listed here are 28 T cell receptor beta chains from one sample, sequenced in a study of blood T cell repertoires in COVID-19. The protocol was immunoSEQ multiplex PCR, while the TCRdb copy is restricted to in-frame clones and leaves out a portion. The sample includes more than 40,000 clones, less than 85% of them seen just once. Sequenced sample: peripheral blood. The receptor source for this set is a man in his forties or fifties with acute or convalescent COVID-19.

The gene calls are TRBV2 and TRBJ2-2; 11 bases match TRBD2. Germline V lookup: CDR1 SNHLY, CDR2 FYNNEI. The CDR3 extends over 16 amino acids. J was trimmed by 3 bases and V by 6 bases; bases with no gene match: 6. The CDR3 is CASRLLAGGDTGELFF. Written as DNA, the CDR3 is TGTGCCAGCAGGCTTCTAGCGGGGGGAGACACCGGGGAGCTGTTTTTT.

This clone appeared a few times. This chain joins TRBV5-1 and TRBJ2-1; the match to TRBD1 covers 9 bases. The CDR3 is made up of 15 amino acids. The V gene's germline CDR1 is SGHRS and CDR2 YFSETQ. V gave up 4 bases and J gave up 2 bases; unmatched junction bases: 4. This chain's CDR3 is CASSAQGAAYNEQFF. The CDR3 DNA is TGCGCCAGCAGCGCACAGGGGGCTGCCTACAATGAGCAGTTCTTC.

The chain carries TRBV7-3 and TRBJ1-2; perhaps TRBD1 as D (6 bases). The CDR3 runs to 13 residues. The V end lost 1 base, the J end lost 8 bases, and 11 bases lay between the germline ends. The germline V gene has CDR1 SGHTA and CDR2 FQGTGA. DNA of the CDR3: TGTGCCAGCAGCTTAAGGGGGCAGGGAGGCTACACCTTC. This encodes CASSLRGQGGYTF. The complete variable domain, with remaining parts taken from reference TRBV7-3 and TRBJ1-2, reads GAGVSQTPSNKVTEKGKYVELRCDPISGHTALYWYRQSLGQGPEFLIYFQGTGAADDSGLPNDRFFAVRPEGSVSTLKIQRTERGDSAVYLCASSLRGQGGYTFGSGTRLTVV.

CDR3 nucleotide sequence: TGTGCCAGCGGGAGAACTAGCGGGAGACTCAATGAGCAGTTCTTC. Amino acids: CASGRTSGRLNEQFF. The genes are TRBV28 and TRBJ2-1; 11 bases map to TRBD2. There are 15 residues in the CDR3. The V and J ends lost 8 bases and 6 bases, in that order; junction bases with no gene match: 9. Germline V gene data show CDR1 as MDHEN and CDR2 as SYDVKM.

This chain connects TRBV11-2 to TRBJ2-7; 9 nucleotides line up with TRBD2. Germline V lookup: CDR1 SGHAT, CDR2 FQNNGV. CDR3 size: 14 residues. V lost 4 bases to trimming and J lost 7 bases; unmatched junction nucleotides: 8. This chain's CDR3 is CASSSYSGGGEQYF. CDR3 DNA: TGTGCCAGCAGCTCCTATAGCGGGGGAGGGGAGCAGTACTTC.

The chain has TRBV6-5 and TRBJ2-1; 10 nucleotides agree with TRBD1. The germline V gene encodes CDR1 MNHEY and CDR2 SVGAGI. This CDR3 is 13 amino acids long. Germline trimming cut 8 bases from V and 9 bases from J; bases unmatched to any gene: 7. Written as DNA, the CDR3 is TGTGCCAGCGGGGGACAGGGGACGGGTGAGCAGTTCTTC. This gives the protein CASGGQGTGEQFF.

The rearrangement joins TRBV7-3 to TRBJ2-1, with TRBD2 matching over 7 bases. Germline V lookup: CDR1 SGHTA, CDR2 FQGTGA. This CDR3 has 13 amino acids. The J segment lost 5 bases and the V segment lost 6 bases, leaving 4 bases of the junction unmatched. The CDR3, as DNA: TGTGCCAGCAGTCTAGCGGAAAACAATGAGCAGTTCTTC. Translated: CASSLAENNEQFF.

The CDR3 nucleotides read TGTGCCAGCAGCCAAGATAATCTCCTCGCGAACACCGGGGAGCTGTTTTTT. Translated, it gives CASSQDNLLANTGELFF. The chain links TRBV14 to TRBJ2-2; no clear D gene. The CDR3 runs to 17 residues. Germline CDR1 and CDR2: SGHDN and FVKESK. The V gene lost 0 bases and the J gene lost 0 bases, with 11 bases spanning the gap.

This chain connects TRBV10-3 to TRBJ2-6; 12 nucleotides line up with TRBD1. The germline V gene encodes CDR1 ENHRY and CDR2 SYGVKD. The V and J ends lost 4 bases and 4 bases, in that order; junction bases with no gene match: 17. The CDR3 spans 21 residues. The CDR3 sequence is CAISGPTEGTGGLSGANVLTF. The CDR3 DNA reads as TGTGCCATCAGTGGCCCCACCGAGGGGACAGGGGGCCTCTCCGGGGCCAACGTCCTGACTTTC.

The V and J genes are TRBV11-1 and TRBJ2-3; D is possibly TRBD1 (6 bases). CDR1 and CDR2 from the germline V gene are SGHAT and FQDESV (reference sequence). Deletions cut 5 bases from V and 1 base from J, with 16 bases between. The CDR3 runs to 16 residues. The CDR3 DNA is TGTGCCAGCAGCAGTGATCAGGGGAGCGGCACAGATACGCAGTATTTT. It encodes CASSSDQGSGTDTQYF.

The CDR3 nucleotides are TGTGCCAGCAGTGCCTTCGAGGGCCAGCCCCAGCATTTT. The encoded protein is CASSAFEGQPQHF. The chain links TRBV2 to TRBJ1-5, with D uncertain. Germline V gene lookup returns CDR1 SNHLY and CDR2 FYNNEI. The germline V and J ends were trimmed by 4 bases and 7 bases, with 11 bases remaining between them. The CDR3 runs to 13 residues.

This chain links TRBV5-1 with TRBJ2-5; TRBD2 aligns across 7 bases. Losses at the gene ends were 4 bases for V and 1 base for J; bases not matched to a gene: 10. The CDR3 extends over 16 amino acids. Germline V lookup: CDR1 SGHRS, CDR2 YFSETQ. This CDR3 reads CASSPGLRGVQETQYF. The CDR3 coding sequence is TGCGCCAGCAGCCCGGGACTCCGGGGGGTCCAAGAGACCCAGTACTTC.

The rearrangement joins TRBV27 to TRBJ2-5; 11 nucleotides line up with TRBD2. Germline V gene sequence: CDR1 MNHEY, CDR2 SMNVEV (reference sequence). V dropped 2 bases and J dropped 9; count of bases not matched to a gene: 8. This CDR3 has 15 amino acids. The CDR3 region is CASSLTLAGEDPQYF. DNA for the CDR3: TGTGCCAGCAGTTTAACACTAGCGGGGGAGGATCCCCAGTACTTC.

The chain carries TRBV5-6 and TRBJ1-4; 8 bases match TRBD1. V lost 0 bases, J lost 8 bases, and 9 bases stayed unmatched. The germline V gene encodes CDR1 SGHDT and CDR2 YYEEEE. This CDR3 comprises 16 residues. The CDR3 sequence is CASSLDLGQENEKLFF. CDR3 nucleotides: TGTGCCAGCAGCTTGGACTTGGGACAGGAGAACGAAAAACTGTTTTTT.

The chain employs TRBV4-2 and TRBJ2-7, with 11 bases fitting TRBD2. Trimming cost V 4 bases and J 7 bases; bases outside gene matches: 12. Germline assignment: CDR1 LGHNA and CDR2 YNFKEQ. The CDR3 is 16 amino acids. The CDR3 spells CASSPSTLAGGGEQYF. The CDR3 DNA sequence: TGTGCCAGCAGCCCTTCAACCCTAGCGGGGGGCGGGGAGCAGTACTTC.

J is TRBJ2-7 and V is TRBV3-1 (or the pseudogene TRBV3-2), with a possible D match to TRBD2 (5 bases). Trimming removed 2 bases from V and 7 bases from J, with 12 bases in between. Germline loops: CDR1 LGHDT, CDR2 YNNKEL (reference sequence). The length of the CDR3 is 13 residues. Here the CDR3 reads CASSQTREREQYF. In DNA, the CDR3 is TGTGCCAGCAGCCAAACCCGAGAGCGGGAGCAGTACTTC.

This chain connects TRBV9 to TRBJ2-1; TRBD2 matches 12 bases. Germline V gene sequence: CDR1 SGDLS, CDR2 YYNGEE. With 0 bases clipped from V and 8 bases from J, the junction kept 6 bases outside the gene matches. The CDR3 has 16 residues. The CDR3 region has the DNA TGTGCCAGCAGCGTAGTGAGGGCTAGCGGGAGGGATGAGCAGTTCTTC. Its protein is CASSVVRASGRDEQFF.

V usage is TRBV19 and J usage is TRBJ1-3; the D is unclear. The germline V gene encodes CDR1 LNHDA and CDR2 SQIVND (reference sequence). V lost 3 bases to trimming and J lost 4 bases, with 13 bases between them. This CDR3 has 15 residues. The CDR3 DNA sequence: TGTGCCAGTAGTATCGGGAGCTGGCGGGGAAACACCATATATTTT. Its protein is CASSIGSWRGNTIYF.

The rearrangement links TRBV12-3 or TRBV12-4 to TRBJ1-1; no definite D call. V was trimmed by 8 bases and J by 6 bases, leaving 16 bases between them. This CDR3 is built from 13 residues. The CDR3, as DNA: TGTGCCAGCGGAACAGCAGTTCGATCTGAAGCTTTCTTT. Translating gives CASGTAVRSEAFF.

The CDR3 reads CATSDQTRTSGGVETQYF. The CDR3 DNA sequence: TGTGCCACCAGTGATCAAACGCGGACTAGCGGAGGGGTAGAGACCCAGTACTTC. The chain links TRBV24-1 to TRBJ2-5, with TRBD2 matching 10 bases. CDR1 is KGHDR, CDR2 SFDVKD, per germline. The ends lost 3 bases at V and 4 bases at J; junction bases unmatched: 13. The CDR3 runs 18 residues.

The rearrangement links TRBV27 to TRBJ2-5; D perhaps matches TRBD2 (6 bases). The V and J ends lost 5 bases and 5 bases respectively, with 21 bases between them. The CDR3 runs to 16 residues. The germline V gene encodes CDR1 MNHEY and CDR2 SMNVEV (reference sequence). CDR3 loop: CASSPNAGGSGETQYF. DNA for the CDR3: TGTGCCAGCAGTCCCAACGCTGGGGGGAGTGGTGAGACCCAGTACTTC.

The chain is built from TRBV6-5 and TRBJ2-3; D not resolved. The CDR3 sequence is 14 residues long. V gave up 6 bases and J gave up 3 bases, with 13 bases separating them. Germline V CDR1 and CDR2: MNHEY, SVGAGI. The CDR3 bases are TGTGCCAGCAGCTTAGCAGCGACTACAGATACGCAGTATTTT. It encodes CASSLAATTDTQYF.

The chain uses TRBV5-1 and TRBJ1-3; TRBD1 aligns across 9 bases. Germline V lookup: CDR1 SGHRS, CDR2 YFSETQ. With 3 bases clipped from V and 1 base from J, the junction kept 2 bases outside the gene matches. CDR3 length: 15 amino acids. The CDR3 spells CASSYGTGSGNTIYF. The CDR3 bases are TGCGCCAGCAGCTACGGGACAGGGTCTGGAAACACCATATATTTT.

The V gene is TRBV2, the J gene TRBJ2-3, with TRBD2 as a possible D gene (5 bases). V was pared by 5 bases and J by 0 bases, with 12 bases between. This CDR3 comprises 15 residues. The germline V gene has CDR1 SNHLY and CDR2 FYNNEI. The CDR3 nucleotides read TGTGCCAGCAGTACAGACTATTCTAGCACAGATACGCAGTATTTT. Translation: CASSTDYSSTDTQYF.

The chain employs TRBV6-4 and TRBJ2-7; D perhaps matches TRBD2 (5 bases). The CDR3 is 13 residues long. Deletions cut 4 bases from V and 6 bases from J, with 13 bases between. CDR1 and CDR2 (germline): MRHNA, SNTAGT. In DNA form, the CDR3 reads TGTGCCAGCAGTGCCGAAGCTCGGGGCGAGCAGTACTTC. This encodes CASSAEARGEQYF.

This chain connects TRBV2 to TRBJ1-4; D is undetermined. The V and J ends lost 6 bases and 0 bases respectively, with 14 bases between them. There are 16 residues in the CDR3. Germline lookup yields CDR1 SNHLY and CDR2 FYNNEI. The CDR3 region has the DNA TGTGCCAGCAGCCCGGACTCACCTGCAACTAATGAAAAACTGTTTTTT. Its protein product is CASSPDSPATNEKLFF.

V gene TRBV5-5 combines with J gene TRBJ2-3; the match to TRBD1 covers 7 bases. The CDR3 runs to 15 residues. With V trimmed by 0 bases and J by 2 bases, 3 bases remained unmatched. Germline CDR1 and CDR2: SGHKS and YYEKEE (reference sequence). The CDR3 DNA follows: TGTGCCAGCAGCTTGGGGGACAGAGACACAGATACGCAGTATTTT. Amino acid sequence: CASSLGDRDTDTQYF. Looking up the rest from reference TRBV5-5 and TRBJ2-3 gives the full variable domain: DAGVTQSPTHLIKTRGQQVTLRCSPISGHKSVSWYQQVLGQGPQFIFQYYEKEERGRGNFPDRFSARQFPNYSSELNVNALLLGDSALYLCASSLGDRDTDTQYFGPGTRLTVL.

The chain couples TRBV7-6 to TRBJ2-1; D is perhaps TRBD2 (6 bases). The germline V gene has CDR1 SGHVS and CDR2 FNYEAQ. The CDR3 runs 16 residues. Trimming shortened V by 5 bases and J by 7 bases, and 21 bases separated the two germline ends. Here the CDR3 reads CASSRSGQSLVNEQFF. CDR3 in DNA: TGTGCCAGCAGCCGAAGCGGGCAGAGTCTAGTGAATGAGCAGTTCTTC.